This TCR beta chain was captured by sequencing in a study of T cells after posttransplantation cyclophosphamide. Cyclophosphamide on days +3 and +4 followed busulfan-fludarabine conditioning and a marrow graft. Sequencing used immunoSEQ multiplex PCR; TCRdb keeps in-frame clones, though not all of them. Here the sample spans tens of thousands of clones, roughly 90% being singletons. The germline gives CDR1 MDHEN, CDR2 SYDVKM. The CDR3 length is 14 residues. The V gene end was trimmed by 6 bases and the J gene end by 5 bases; junction bases not matched to a gene: 9. This sequence was found in a female patient between 30 and 45 years old who received an allogeneic stem cell transplant from an unrelated donor, was CMV-positive, and had no GVHD. Among the T cells, some may be from the graft donor. The chain employs TRBV28 and TRBJ1-2, with 7 bases that match TRBD1. The starting material was PBMCs, obtained after allogeneic stem cell transplant with posttransplant cyclophosphamide. The CDR3 DNA follows: TGTGCCAGCAGCCGAACAGGGGTGGAGTATGGCTACACCTTC. It is translated as CASSRTGVEYGYTF.